This is a list of T cell receptor beta chains from one sample in a study of shared T cell receptors in the human thymus. Measured with immunoSEQ multiplex PCR; TCRdb has only the in-frame clones, and not every one. The sample includes hundreds of thousands of clones, more than 75% of them seen just once. These data are also associated with another study on human thymus T cells.

Material: thymocytes. The receptors originated from a boy under two years old with a congenital heart defect. Both conserved end residues are part of each CDR3. The D gene is left open where the match is weak. Where a row states a size, it is once, few, many or the class of an expanded clone; other rows omit it.

>once|TRBJ2-1|-|TRBV20-1
CSDSGSNEQFF
TGCAGTGATAGTGGCTCCAATGAGCAGTTCTTC
>-|TRBJ2-1|TRBD2|TRBV9
CASSAGLAGEPPLPTYNEQFF
TGTGCCAGCAGCGCCGGACTAGCGGGAGAACCCCCCCTACCTACCTACAATGAGCAGTTCTTC
>-|TRBJ2-7|-|TRBV29-1
CSVEDRAYEQYF
TGCAGCGTTGAAGACAGGGCCTACGAGCAGTACTTC
>-|TRBJ2-7|TRBD2|TRBV7-8
CASSFGLRREAAYEQYF
TGTGCCAGCAGCTTTGGGCTTCGGCGGGAGGCTGCCTACGAGCAGTACTTC
>-|TRBJ1-1|TRBD1|TRBV5-6
CASSTPRTGQDGNTGEAFF
TGTGCCAGCAGCACTCCACGGACAGGCCAGGATGGCAACACTGGTGAAGCTTTCTTT
>-|TRBJ1-1|TRBD1|TRBV30
CACRQGALTEAFF
TGTGCCTGCCGACAGGGGGCGCTCACTGAAGCTTTCTTT
>few|TRBJ2-5|TRBD2|TRBV2
CASSSGTSGMETQYF
TGTGCCAGCAGTTCCGGGACTAGCGGGATGGAGACCCAGTACTTC
>-|TRBJ2-2|-|TRBV11-2
CASSLNWPGSPGELFF
TGTGCCAGCAGCTTAAATTGGCCAGGGTCTCCCGGGGAGCTGTTTTTT
>-|TRBJ2-7|-|TRBV7-9
CASSLVGIRTEAYEQYF
TGTGCCAGCAGCTTAGTTGGAATTAGGACAGAGGCCTACGAGCAGTACTTC
>few|TRBJ1-1|TRBD1|TRBV19
CASSIFSRDRGADTEAFF
TGTGCCAGTAGTATCTTCTCCCGGGACAGGGGGGCGGACACTGAAGCTTTCTTT
>-|TRBJ1-1|-|TRBV7-8
CASSFHRATEAFF
TGTGCCAGCAGCTTCCACAGGGCCACTGAAGCTTTCTTT
>-|TRBJ1-1|TRBD1|TRBV5-1
CASSPGQGGPNTEAFF
TGCGCCAGCAGCCCGGGACAGGGAGGACCGAACACTGAAGCTTTCTTT
>-|TRBJ2-3|TRBD2|TRBV7-2
CASSLDPRTSGNGTQYF
TGTGCCAGCAGCTTAGACCCTCGGACTAGCGGGAACGGTACGCAGTATTTT
>-|TRBJ2-5|TRBD2|TRBV6-6
CASSCSGTSGQETQYF
TGTGCCAGCAGCTGCTCCGGGACTAGCGGGCAAGAGACCCAGTACTTC
>-|TRBJ1-5|-|TRBV15
CATSQHREGRQPQHF
TGTGCCACCAGTCAACACAGGGAAGGTAGGCAGCCCCAGCATTTT
>-|TRBJ2-1|-|TRBV10-3
CAIGGGGLSSYNEQFF
TGTGCCATCGGGGGCGGGGGCCTCAGCTCCTACAATGAGCAGTTCTTC
>-|TRBJ1-2|TRBD1|TRBV19
CASRFRGTEIYGYTF
TGTGCCAGTAGGTTTAGAGGGACAGAAATCTATGGCTACACCTTC
>-|TRBJ2-7|-|TRBV15
CATSRVEYYEQYF
TGTGCCACCAGCCGAGTAGAATACTACGAGCAGTACTTC
>-|TRBJ2-7|-|TRBV6-6
CASGPGQSYEQYF
TGTGCCAGCGGGCCCGGACAGAGCTACGAGCAGTACTTC
>few|TRBJ2-5|-|TRBV10-3
CAISVGSPQETQYF
TGTGCCATCAGTGTTGGCAGTCCCCAAGAGACCCAGTACTTC
>-|TRBJ2-5|TRBD2|TRBV4-1
CASSHETSGGRETQYF
TGCGCCAGCAGCCATGAGACTAGCGGGGGGAGGGAGACCCAGTACTTC
>-|TRBJ2-5|TRBD1|TRBV7-9
CASSLARTGGETQYF
TGTGCCAGCAGCTTAGCACGGACAGGAGGAGAGACCCAGTACTTC
>few|TRBJ2-1|TRBD2|TRBV14
CASSQVCGGAGGPPPHEQFF
TGTGCCAGCAGCCAAGTTTGCGGGGGAGCGGGAGGCCCACCCCCCCATGAGCAGTTCTTC
>-|TRBJ1-2|TRBD1|TRBV7-9
CASSLYRGHDDGYTF
TGTGCCAGCAGCTTATACAGGGGCCACGACGATGGCTACACCTTC
>-|TRBJ2-7|-|TRBV25-1
CASRASYEQYF
TGTGCCAGCAGAGCCTCCTACGAGCAGTACTTC
>-|TRBJ2-1|-|TRBV28
CASRGAPYNEQFF
TGTGCCAGCCGGGGGGCCCCCTACAATGAGCAGTTCTTC
>-|TRBJ2-3|-|TRBV20-1
CSASTTDTQYF
TGCAGTGCTAGTACAACAGATACGCAGTATTTT
>-|TRBJ2-3|-|TRBV14
CASSQVKEVGGNTDTQYF
TGTGCCAGCAGCCAAGTTAAGGAAGTGGGGGGAAACACAGATACGCAGTATTTT
>-|TRBJ1-6|TRBD1|TRBV6-1
CASNETGQGRRFNSPLHF
TGTGCCAGCAATGAAACTGGACAGGGCCGAAGGTTTAATTCACCCCTCCACTTT
>-|TRBJ2-1|TRBD2|TRBV29-1
CSVRTSGKKIDEQFF
TGCAGCGTTAGGACTAGCGGGAAGAAGATCGATGAGCAGTTCTTC
>-|TRBJ2-1|TRBD1|TRBV9
CASSLLPGQGAFNEQFF
TGTGCCAGCAGCTTATTACCGGGACAGGGGGCCTTCAATGAGCAGTTCTTC
>-|TRBJ1-2|-|TRBV6-1
CASSEGQAYGYTF
TGTGCCAGCAGTGAGGGACAAGCCTATGGCTACACCTTC
>-|TRBJ2-2|TRBD1|TRBV10-3
CAISELGQGGTGELFF
TGTGCCATCAGTGAGTTGGGACAGGGTGGCACCGGGGAGCTGTTTTTT
>-|TRBJ2-3|TRBD2|TRBV19
CASSIDNSGRMFTDTQYF
TGTGCCAGTAGTATAGACAATAGCGGGAGAATGTTCACAGATACGCAGTATTTT
>-|TRBJ2-3|-|TRBV21-1
CARYSGSGTDTQYF
TGTGCCAGATACAGCGGGAGTGGGACAGATACGCAGTATTTT
>-|TRBJ2-1|TRBD2|TRBV30
CAWSVISGRANEQFF
TGTGCCTGGAGTGTAATAAGCGGGAGGGCCAATGAGCAGTTCTTC
>-|TRBJ1-1|TRBD1|TRBV7-9
CASSSDPGGTEAFF
TGTGCCAGCAGCTCGGACCCAGGGGGCACTGAAGCTTTCTTT
>-|TRBJ1-3|-|TRBV4-3
CASSQVRSSGNTIYF
TGCGCCAGCAGCCAAGTTAGGAGTTCTGGAAACACCATATATTTT
>-|TRBJ2-6|TRBD2|TRBV27
CASSPLRKASGGAGGANVLTF
TGTGCCAGCAGTCCCCTTCGGAAGGCTAGCGGGGGGGCTGGTGGGGCCAACGTCCTGACTTTC